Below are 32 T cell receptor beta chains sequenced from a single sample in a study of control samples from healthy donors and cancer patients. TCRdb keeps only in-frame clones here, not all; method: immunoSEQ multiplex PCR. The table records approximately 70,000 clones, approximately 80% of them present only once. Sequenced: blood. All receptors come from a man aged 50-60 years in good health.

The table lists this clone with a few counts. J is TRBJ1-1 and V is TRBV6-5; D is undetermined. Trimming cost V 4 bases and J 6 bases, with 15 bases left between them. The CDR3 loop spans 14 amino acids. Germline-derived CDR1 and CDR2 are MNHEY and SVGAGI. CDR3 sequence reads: CASSFETPGSEAFF. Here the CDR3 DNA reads TGTGCCAGCAGTTTTGAAACCCCGGGCTCTGAAGCTTTCTTT.

The CDR3 protein is CAISEQDNEQFF. The DNA of the CDR3 is TGTGCCATCAGTGAGCAGGATAATGAGCAGTTCTTC. The chain joins TRBV10-3 to TRBJ2-1, with no clear D. Trimming cost V 2 bases and J 7 bases, with 6 bases left between them. CDR3 length equals 12 residues. Germline CDR1 and CDR2: ENHRY and SYGVKD.

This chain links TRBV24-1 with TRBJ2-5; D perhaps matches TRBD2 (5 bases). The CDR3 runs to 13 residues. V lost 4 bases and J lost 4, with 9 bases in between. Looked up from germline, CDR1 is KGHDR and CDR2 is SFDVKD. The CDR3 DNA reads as TGTGCCACCAGTGACCTTGGAGGAGAGACCCAGTACTTC. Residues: CATSDLGGETQYF.

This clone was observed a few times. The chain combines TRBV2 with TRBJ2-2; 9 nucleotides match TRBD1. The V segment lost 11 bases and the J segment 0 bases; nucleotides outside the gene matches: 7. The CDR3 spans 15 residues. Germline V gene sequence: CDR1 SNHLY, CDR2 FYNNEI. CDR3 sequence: CAARTGATNTGELFF. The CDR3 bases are TGTGCCGCCAGGACAGGGGCTACGAACACCGGGGAGCTGTTTTTT.

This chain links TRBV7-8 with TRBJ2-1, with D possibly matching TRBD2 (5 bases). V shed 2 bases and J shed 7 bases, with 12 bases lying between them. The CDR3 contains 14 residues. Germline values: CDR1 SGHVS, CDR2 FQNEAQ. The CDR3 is CASSLSLAENEQFF. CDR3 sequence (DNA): TGTGCCAGCAGCTTATCCCTAGCTGAGAATGAGCAGTTCTTC.

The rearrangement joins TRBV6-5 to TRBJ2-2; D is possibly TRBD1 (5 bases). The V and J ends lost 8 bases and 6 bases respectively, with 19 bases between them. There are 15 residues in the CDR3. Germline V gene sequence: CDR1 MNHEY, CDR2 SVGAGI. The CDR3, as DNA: TGTGCCAGCGCTCCCAGGGCTGAATTGGCCGGGGAGCTGTTTTTT. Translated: CASAPRAELAGELFF.

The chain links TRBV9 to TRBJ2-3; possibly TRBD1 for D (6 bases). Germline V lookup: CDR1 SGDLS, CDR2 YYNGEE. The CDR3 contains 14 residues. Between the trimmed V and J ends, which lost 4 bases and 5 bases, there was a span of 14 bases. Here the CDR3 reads CASSTGSGRDTQYF. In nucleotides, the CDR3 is TGTGCCAGCAGCACAGGGTCTGGTCGAGATACGCAGTATTTT.

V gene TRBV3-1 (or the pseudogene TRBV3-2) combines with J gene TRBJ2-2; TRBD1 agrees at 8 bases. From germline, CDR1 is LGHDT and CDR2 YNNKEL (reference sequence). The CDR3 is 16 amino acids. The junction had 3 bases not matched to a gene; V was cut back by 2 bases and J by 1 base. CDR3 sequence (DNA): TGTGCCAGCAGCCAATATGACAGGGGGAACACCGGGGAGCTGTTTTTT. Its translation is CASSQYDRGNTGELFF.

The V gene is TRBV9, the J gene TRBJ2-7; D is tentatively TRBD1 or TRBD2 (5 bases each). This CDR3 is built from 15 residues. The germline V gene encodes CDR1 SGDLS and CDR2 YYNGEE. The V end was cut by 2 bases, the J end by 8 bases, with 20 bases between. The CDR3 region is CASSVSGTAISKQYF. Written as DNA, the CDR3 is TGTGCCAGCAGCGTTTCCGGGACCGCGATTTCGAAGCAGTACTTC.

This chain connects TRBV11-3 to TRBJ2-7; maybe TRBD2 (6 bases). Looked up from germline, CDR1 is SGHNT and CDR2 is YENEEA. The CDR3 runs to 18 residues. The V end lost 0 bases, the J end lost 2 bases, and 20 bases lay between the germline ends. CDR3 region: CASSLERYGGIGTYEQYF. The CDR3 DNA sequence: TGTGCCAGCAGCTTAGAGAGATATGGCGGGATAGGGACCTACGAGCAGTACTTC.

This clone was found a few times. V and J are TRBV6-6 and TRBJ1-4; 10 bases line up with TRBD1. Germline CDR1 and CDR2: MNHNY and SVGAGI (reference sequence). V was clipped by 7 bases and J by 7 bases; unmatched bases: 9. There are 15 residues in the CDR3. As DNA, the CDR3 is TGTGCCAGCACCCTGAGGGGGACAGGGGCTGAAAAACTGTTTTTT. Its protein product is CASTLRGTGAEKLFF.

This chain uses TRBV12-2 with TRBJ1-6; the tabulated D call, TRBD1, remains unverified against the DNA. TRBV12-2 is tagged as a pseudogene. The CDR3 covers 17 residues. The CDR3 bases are TGTGCAAGTCGCTTAGCGGCAAATGGTTCCTATAATTCACCCCTCCACTTT. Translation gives CASRLAANGSYNSPLHF.

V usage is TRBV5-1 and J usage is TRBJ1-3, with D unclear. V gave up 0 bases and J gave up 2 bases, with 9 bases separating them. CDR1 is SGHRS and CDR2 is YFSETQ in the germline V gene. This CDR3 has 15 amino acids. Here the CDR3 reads CASSLDPGTGNTIYF. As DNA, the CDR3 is TGCGCCAGCAGCTTGGACCCCGGCACTGGAAACACCATATATTTT.

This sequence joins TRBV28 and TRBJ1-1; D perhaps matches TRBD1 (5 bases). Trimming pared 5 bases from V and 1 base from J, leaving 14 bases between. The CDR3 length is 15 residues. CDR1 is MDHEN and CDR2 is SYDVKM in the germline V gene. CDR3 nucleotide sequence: TGTGCCAGCAGTCGGGCAGGGCAAGAGAACACTGAAGCTTTCTTT. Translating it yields CASSRAGQENTEAFF. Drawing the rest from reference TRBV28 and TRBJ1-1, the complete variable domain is DVKVTQSSRYLVKRTGEKVFLECVQDMDHENMFWYRQDPGLGLRLIYFSYDVKMKEKGDIPEGYSVSREKKERFSLILESASTNQTSMYLCASSRAGQENTEAFFGQGTRLTVV.

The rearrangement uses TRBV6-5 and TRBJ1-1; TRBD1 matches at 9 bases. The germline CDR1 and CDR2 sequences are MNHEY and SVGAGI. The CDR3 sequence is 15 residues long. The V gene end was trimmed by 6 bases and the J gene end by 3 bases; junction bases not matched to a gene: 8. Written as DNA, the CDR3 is TGTGCCAGCAGGCGGGACAGGGTTCTGGACACTGAAGCTTTCTTT. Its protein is CASRRDRVLDTEAFF.

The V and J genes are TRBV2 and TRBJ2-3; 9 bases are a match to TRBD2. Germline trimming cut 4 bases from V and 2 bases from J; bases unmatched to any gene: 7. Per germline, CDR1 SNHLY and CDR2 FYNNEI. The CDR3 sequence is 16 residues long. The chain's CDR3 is CASSASAGGVTDTQYF. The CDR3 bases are TGTGCCAGCAGTGCGTCAGCGGGAGGAGTCACAGATACGCAGTATTTT.

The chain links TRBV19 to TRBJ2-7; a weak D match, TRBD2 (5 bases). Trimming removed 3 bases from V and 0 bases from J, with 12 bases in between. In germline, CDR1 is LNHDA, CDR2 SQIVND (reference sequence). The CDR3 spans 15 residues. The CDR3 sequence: CASSMRAASSYEQYF. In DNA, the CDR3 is TGTGCCAGTAGTATGAGGGCCGCAAGCTCCTACGAGCAGTACTTC.

The CDR3 is CASSIGTSSYNEQFF. CDR3 nucleotides: TGTGCCAGCAGCATCGGGACTAGCAGCTACAATGAGCAGTTCTTC. The chain employs TRBV6-5 and TRBJ2-1; 9 nucleotides line up with TRBD2. V lost 6 bases to trimming and J lost 3 bases; unmatched junction nucleotides: 6. The V gene's germline CDR1 is MNHEY and CDR2 SVGAGI. The CDR3 length is 15 residues.

This CDR3 reads CASSQEVIAGGDEQFF. The DNA for the CDR3 is TGCGCCAGCAGCCAAGAGGTCATAGCGGGAGGTGATGAGCAGTTCTTC. The genes are TRBV4-3 and TRBJ2-1, with 10 positions matching TRBD2. Germline loops: CDR1 LGHNA, CDR2 YSLEER. CDR3 length: 16 residues. V was pared by 0 bases and J by 8 bases, with 7 bases of the junction left unmatched.

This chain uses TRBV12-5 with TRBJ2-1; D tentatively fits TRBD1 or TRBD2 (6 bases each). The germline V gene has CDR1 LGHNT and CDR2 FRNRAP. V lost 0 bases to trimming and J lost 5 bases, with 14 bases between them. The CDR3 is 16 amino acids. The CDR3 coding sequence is TGTGCTAGTGGTTTGGTACTAGGGGGGCTGGACAATGAGCAGTTCTTC. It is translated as CASGLVLGGLDNEQFF.

CDR3 region: CASSFSGSYEQYF. DNA for the CDR3: TGTGCCAGCAGTTTTTCAGGGTCCTACGAGCAGTACTTC. The rearrangement uses TRBV12-3 or TRBV12-4 and TRBJ2-7; maybe TRBD1 (5 bases). The CDR3 contains 13 residues. The V end was cut by 3 bases, the J end by 1 base, with 7 bases between.

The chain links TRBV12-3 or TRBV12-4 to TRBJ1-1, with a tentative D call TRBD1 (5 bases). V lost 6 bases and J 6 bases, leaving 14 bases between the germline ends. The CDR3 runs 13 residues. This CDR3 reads CASSRTRDAEAFF. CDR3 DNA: TGTGCCAGCAGCCGAACCAGGGACGCTGAAGCTTTCTTT.

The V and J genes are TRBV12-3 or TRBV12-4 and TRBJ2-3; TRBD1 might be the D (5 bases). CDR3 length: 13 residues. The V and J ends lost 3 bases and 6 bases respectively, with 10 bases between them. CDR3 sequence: CASSLQGPDTQYF. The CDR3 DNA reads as TGTGCCAGCAGTTTGCAGGGCCCCGATACGCAGTATTTT.

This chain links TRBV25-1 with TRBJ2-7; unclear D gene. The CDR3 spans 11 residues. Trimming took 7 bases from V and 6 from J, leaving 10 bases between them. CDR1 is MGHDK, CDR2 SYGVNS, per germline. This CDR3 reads CASKKLAEQYF. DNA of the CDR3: TGTGCCAGCAAAAAACTCGCCGAGCAGTACTTC.

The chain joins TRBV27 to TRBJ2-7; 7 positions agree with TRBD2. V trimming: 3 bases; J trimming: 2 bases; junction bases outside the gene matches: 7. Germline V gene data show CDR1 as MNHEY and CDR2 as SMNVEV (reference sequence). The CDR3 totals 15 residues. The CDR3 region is CASSFVGGLTYEQYF. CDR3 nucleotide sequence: TGTGCCAGCAGTTTCGTGGGAGGGCTTACCTACGAGCAGTACTTC.

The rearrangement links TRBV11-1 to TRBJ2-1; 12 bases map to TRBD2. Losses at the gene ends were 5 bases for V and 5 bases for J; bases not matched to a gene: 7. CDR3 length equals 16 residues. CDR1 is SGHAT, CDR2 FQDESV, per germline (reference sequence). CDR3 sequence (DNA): TGTGCCAGCAGCACGATACTAGCGGGAGGTAACAATGAGCAGTTCTTC. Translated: CASSTILAGGNNEQFF. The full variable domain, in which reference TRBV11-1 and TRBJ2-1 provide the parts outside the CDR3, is EAEVAQSPRYKITEKSQAVAFWCDPISGHATLYWYRQILGQGPELLVQFQDESVVDDSQLPKDRFSAERLKGVDSTLKIQPAELGDSAMYLCASSTILAGGNNEQFFGPGTRLTVL.

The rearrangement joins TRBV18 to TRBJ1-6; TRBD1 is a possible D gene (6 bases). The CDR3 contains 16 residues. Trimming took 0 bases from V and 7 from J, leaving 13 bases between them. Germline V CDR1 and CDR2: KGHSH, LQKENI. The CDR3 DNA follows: TGTGCCAGCTCACCACCGTCGAGGGGGGGGAATTCACCCCTCCACTTT. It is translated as CASSPPSRGGNSPLHF.

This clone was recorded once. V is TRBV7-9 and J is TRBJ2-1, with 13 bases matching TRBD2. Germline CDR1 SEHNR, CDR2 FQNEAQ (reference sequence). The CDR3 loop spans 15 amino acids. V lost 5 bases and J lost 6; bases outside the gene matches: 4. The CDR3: CASSPGTSGINEQFF. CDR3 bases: TGTGCCAGCAGCCCCGGGACTAGCGGGATCAATGAGCAGTTCTTC.

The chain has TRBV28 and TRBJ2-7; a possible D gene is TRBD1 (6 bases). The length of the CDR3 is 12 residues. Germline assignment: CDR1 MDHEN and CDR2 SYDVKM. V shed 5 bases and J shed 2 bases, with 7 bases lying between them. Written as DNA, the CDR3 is TGTGCCAGCAGTAGGACAGCCTACGAGCAGTACTTC. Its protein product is CASSRTAYEQYF. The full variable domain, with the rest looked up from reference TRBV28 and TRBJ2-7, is DVKVTQSSRYLVKRTGEKVFLECVQDMDHENMFWYRQDPGLGLRLIYFSYDVKMKEKGDIPEGYSVSREKKERFSLILESASTNQTSMYLCASSRTAYEQYFGPGTRLTVT.

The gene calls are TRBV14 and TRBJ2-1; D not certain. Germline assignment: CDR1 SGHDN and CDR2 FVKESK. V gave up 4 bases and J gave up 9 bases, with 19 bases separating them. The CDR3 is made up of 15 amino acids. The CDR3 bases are TGTGCCAGCAGCCGCCTCCGTCAAAGGTGGGGTGAGCAGTTCTTC. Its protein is CASSRLRQRWGEQFF. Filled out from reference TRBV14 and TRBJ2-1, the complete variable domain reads EAGVTQFPSHSVIEKGQTVTLRCDPISGHDNLYWYRRVMGKEIKFLLHFVKESKQDESGMPNNRFLAERTGGTYSTLKVQPAELEDSGVYFCASSRLRQRWGEQFFGPGTRLTVL.

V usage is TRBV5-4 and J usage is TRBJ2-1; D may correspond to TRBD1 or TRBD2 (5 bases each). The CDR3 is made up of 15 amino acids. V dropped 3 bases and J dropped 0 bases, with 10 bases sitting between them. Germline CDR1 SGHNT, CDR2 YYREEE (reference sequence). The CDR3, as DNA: TGTGCCAGCAGCTGGGACGTTAGCTCCTACAATGAGCAGTTCTTC. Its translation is CASSWDVSSYNEQFF.

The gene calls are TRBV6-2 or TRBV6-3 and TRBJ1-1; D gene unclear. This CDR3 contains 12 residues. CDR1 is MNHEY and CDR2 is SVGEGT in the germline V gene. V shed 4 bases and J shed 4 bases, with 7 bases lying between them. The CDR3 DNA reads TGTGCCAGCAGTTCCGGGATCACTGAAGCTTTCTTT. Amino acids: CASSSGITEAFF.